A selection of T cell receptor beta chains follows, all from one sample in a study of blood T cell repertoires in COVID-19. Repertoires were generated with immunoSEQ multiplex PCR, while TCRdb's copy carries only in-frame clones and drops some. The table records about 100,000 clones, more than 80% of them present only once. The sequencing sample was made of peripheral blood. The receptors originated from an older man with COVID-19, enrolled during active disease. Each CDR3 is given with its conserved first and last residue. A D gene is named only where the DNA matches it firmly. Clone size appears in some rows only: once, few, many, or a class for an expanded clone.

CDR3nt: TGTGCCAGCAGTACCGGGTCCCTATACGAGCAGTACTTC; CDR3aa: CASSTGSLYEQYF; abundance: .; v_gene: TRBV28; j_gene: TRBJ2-7; d_gene: .
CDR3nt: TGTGCCAGCAGCTTAGAGGCTAGGGGGCGTCGGCGTGGCTACACCTTC; CDR3aa: CASSLEARGRRRGYTF; abundance: .; v_gene: TRBV7-2; j_gene: TRBJ1-2; d_gene: TRBD1
CDR3nt: TGTGCCAGCAGCCCGATTCATAGGGCGGGCTCGGAGGCAGATACGCAGTATTTT; CDR3aa: CASSPIHRAGSEADTQYF; abundance: .; v_gene: TRBV5-6; j_gene: TRBJ2-3; d_gene: .
CDR3nt: TGTGCCAGCAGCTTGTCGGGTGCAGGGGGCTTAATGGCCTACGAGCAGTACTTC; CDR3aa: CASSLSGAGGLMAYEQYF; abundance: few; v_gene: TRBV7-3; j_gene: TRBJ2-7; d_gene: TRBD1
CDR3nt: TGTGCCAGCAGTTACTCTCCGGGACAGGGGAATGAAAAACTGTTTTTT; CDR3aa: CASSYSPGQGNEKLFF; abundance: .; v_gene: TRBV6-6; j_gene: TRBJ1-4; d_gene: TRBD1
CDR3nt: TGTGCCAGCGGGCTGGGAGGGGCTGGAAACACCATATATTTT; CDR3aa: CASGLGGAGNTIYF; abundance: once; v_gene: TRBV7-8; j_gene: TRBJ1-3; d_gene: .
CDR3nt: TGTGCCAGCAGTTATGGACAGCTGGGCACTGAAGCTTTCTTT; CDR3aa: CASSYGQLGTEAFF; abundance: .; v_gene: TRBV6-2/TRBV6-3; j_gene: TRBJ1-1; d_gene: .
CDR3nt: TGTGCCAGCAGTTCGGGACAAAACTATGGCTACACCTTC; CDR3aa: CASSSGQNYGYTF; abundance: .; v_gene: TRBV28; j_gene: TRBJ1-2; d_gene: .
CDR3nt: TGCGCCAGCGGTTTCGACTTTACAACTAATGAAAAACTGTTTTTT; CDR3aa: CASGFDFTTNEKLFF; abundance: .; v_gene: TRBV4-3; j_gene: TRBJ1-4; d_gene: .
CDR3nt: TGTGCCAGCACAGCCCGGACAGGGAAGAGTTTCCAGTTTGGTACGCAGTATTTT; CDR3aa: CASTARTGKSFQFGTQYF; abundance: .; v_gene: TRBV21-1; j_gene: TRBJ2-3; d_gene: .
CDR3nt: TGCAGCGTTGGGCTAGCACCCCGGGGCAATGAGCAGTTCTTC; CDR3aa: CSVGLAPRGNEQFF; abundance: .; v_gene: TRBV29-1; j_gene: TRBJ2-1; d_gene: .
CDR3nt: TGTGCCAGCAGCTTAAAGACAGGGGGCAACTATGGCTACACCTTC; CDR3aa: CASSLKTGGNYGYTF; abundance: .; v_gene: TRBV7-9; j_gene: TRBJ1-2; d_gene: TRBD1
CDR3nt: TGTGCCAGCAGCCCCTGGACAGCCAGCACCTCCTACGAGCAGTACTTC; CDR3aa: CASSPWTASTSYEQYF; abundance: .; v_gene: TRBV7-9; j_gene: TRBJ2-7; d_gene: .
CDR3nt: TGTGCCAGCAGTTTTCTGGGACTAGCGGGTCCCCGCCAAGAGACCCAGTACTTC; CDR3aa: CASSFLGLAGPRQETQYF; abundance: .; v_gene: TRBV27; j_gene: TRBJ2-5; d_gene: TRBD2
CDR3nt: TGTGCCAGTAGTACCCACGAGGGGGCTACTAACTATGGCTACACCTTC; CDR3aa: CASSTHEGATNYGYTF; abundance: .; v_gene: TRBV19; j_gene: TRBJ1-2; d_gene: TRBD1
CDR3nt: TGTGCCAGCAGCCAAGTGGGCTACTACGAGCAGTACTTC; CDR3aa: CASSQVGYYEQYF; abundance: .; v_gene: TRBV14; j_gene: TRBJ2-7; d_gene: .
CDR3nt: TGTGCCAGCAGTGATACAGGTCAATATGGCTACACCTTC; CDR3aa: CASSDTGQYGYTF; abundance: once; v_gene: TRBV6-1; j_gene: TRBJ1-2; d_gene: .
CDR3nt: TGTGCCAGCAGCGGGGGTGGAGGGGACTATGGCTACACCTTC; CDR3aa: CASSGGGGDYGYTF; abundance: few; v_gene: TRBV3-1/TRBV3-2; j_gene: TRBJ1-2; d_gene: .
CDR3nt: TGTGCCAGCAGCTTACTCGACACCGTCTCCTACGAGCAGTACTTC; CDR3aa: CASSLLDTVSYEQYF; abundance: .; v_gene: TRBV7-8; j_gene: TRBJ2-7; d_gene: .
CDR3nt: TGTGCCAGTACGGCGGGGTGGCGCAATCAGCCCCAGCATTTT; CDR3aa: CASTAGWRNQPQHF; abundance: .; v_gene: TRBV19; j_gene: TRBJ1-5; d_gene: .
CDR3nt: TGTGCCTGGAGGGACATGGACAGGGTCGGCGAGCAGTACTTC; CDR3aa: CAWRDMDRVGEQYF; abundance: .; v_gene: TRBV30; j_gene: TRBJ2-7; d_gene: TRBD1
CDR3nt: TGTGCCACCAGCAGAGAGGTCAGGGACTATGGCTACACCTTC; CDR3aa: CATSREVRDYGYTF; abundance: .; v_gene: TRBV15; j_gene: TRBJ1-2; d_gene: .
CDR3nt: TGTGCCAGTAGTATAACAACGAGCGGGGGGGCAGGTGAGCAGTTCTTC; CDR3aa: CASSITTSGGAGEQFF; abundance: once; v_gene: TRBV19; j_gene: TRBJ2-1; d_gene: TRBD2
CDR3nt: TGTGCCAGCAGTTACGCAGGGCGCTCTGGAAACACCATATATTTT; CDR3aa: CASSYAGRSGNTIYF; abundance: .; v_gene: TRBV6-5; j_gene: TRBJ1-3; d_gene: .
CDR3nt: TGCGCCAGCAGCCAAGATTTTCGGGGGGGTGGCTACACCTTC; CDR3aa: CASSQDFRGGGYTF; abundance: .; v_gene: TRBV4-1; j_gene: TRBJ1-2; d_gene: .
CDR3nt: TGTGCCAGCAGCGTAGTAGGGAAACCCCAGGGTGAGCAGTTCTTC; CDR3aa: CASSVVGKPQGEQFF; abundance: many; v_gene: TRBV9; j_gene: TRBJ2-1; d_gene: .
CDR3nt: TGTGCCATCTCGGACAGTCCCGCCTACAATGAGCAGTTCTTC; CDR3aa: CAISDSPAYNEQFF; abundance: .; v_gene: TRBV10-3; j_gene: TRBJ2-1; d_gene: .
CDR3nt: TGTGCCAGCAGCCCCCCGGCGGCAGGGCGCTACGAGCAGTACTTC; CDR3aa: CASSPPAAGRYEQYF; abundance: .; v_gene: TRBV4-2; j_gene: TRBJ2-7; d_gene: .
CDR3nt: TGCGCCAGCAGCCAAGTCTTGTCGAGCGGGGCCAACACCGGGGAGCTGTTTTTT; CDR3aa: CASSQVLSSGANTGELFF; abundance: .; v_gene: TRBV4-3; j_gene: TRBJ2-2; d_gene: TRBD2
CDR3nt: TGTGCCTGCCTTCGGGTAGGAAGGCATGAAAAACTGTTTTTT; CDR3aa: CACLRVGRHEKLFF; abundance: .; v_gene: TRBV30; j_gene: TRBJ1-4; d_gene: .
CDR3nt: TGTGCCAGCAGGCGGACAGAAGGTTTCAGAGGCTACACCTTC; CDR3aa: CASRRTEGFRGYTF; abundance: .; v_gene: TRBV28; j_gene: TRBJ1-2; d_gene: .
CDR3nt: TGTGCCAGCAGCCAAACAGGGGACACTGAAGCTTTCTTT; CDR3aa: CASSQTGDTEAFF; abundance: .; v_gene: TRBV3-1/TRBV3-2; j_gene: TRBJ1-1; d_gene: TRBD1
CDR3nt: TGTGCCAGCAGCTTTGCCGAAGCATACACTGAAGCTTTCTTT; CDR3aa: CASSFAEAYTEAFF; abundance: .; v_gene: TRBV5-5; j_gene: TRBJ1-1; d_gene: .
CDR3nt: TGTGCCAGCAGCCAAGATTCCGACGAGCAGTACTTC; CDR3aa: CASSQDSDEQYF; abundance: .; v_gene: TRBV3-1/TRBV3-2; j_gene: TRBJ2-7; d_gene: .
CDR3nt: TGTGCCAGCTCACCACTATCAGCCCAGGACTCCTACGAGCAGTACTTC; CDR3aa: CASSPLSAQDSYEQYF; abundance: once; v_gene: TRBV18; j_gene: TRBJ2-7; d_gene: .
CDR3nt: TGTGCCAGTAGGAGGCCAGGGGGCGGTGGCTTAAGCAATCAGCCCCAGCATTTT; CDR3aa: CASRRPGGGGLSNQPQHF; abundance: .; v_gene: TRBV19; j_gene: TRBJ1-5; d_gene: TRBD1
CDR3nt: TGTGCCAGCAGCGTAGCTGTAGGCACAGATACGCAGTATTTT; CDR3aa: CASSVAVGTDTQYF; abundance: .; v_gene: TRBV9; j_gene: TRBJ2-3; d_gene: .
CDR3nt: TGTGCCTGGAGTGCAGGAACAGGGGGGCACGGCTACACCTTC; CDR3aa: CAWSAGTGGHGYTF; abundance: .; v_gene: TRBV30; j_gene: TRBJ1-2; d_gene: TRBD1
CDR3nt: TGTGCCAGCAGCCAAGAGGCAGGGAGGACTGAAGCTTTCTTT; CDR3aa: CASSQEAGRTEAFF; abundance: few; v_gene: TRBV4-2; j_gene: TRBJ1-1; d_gene: .
CDR3nt: TGCGCCAGCCTTAGCGGGAGGGCCTCGGGCACAGATACGCAGTATTTT; CDR3aa: CASLSGRASGTDTQYF; abundance: .; v_gene: TRBV5-1; j_gene: TRBJ2-3; d_gene: TRBD2
CDR3nt: TGTGCCAGCAGTGGGACTCGCTACGAGCAGTACTTC; CDR3aa: CASSGTRYEQYF; abundance: .; v_gene: TRBV28; j_gene: TRBJ2-7; d_gene: .
CDR3nt: TGTGCCAGCAGTCGGACTGGAGCGAACACCGGGGAGCTGTTTTTT; CDR3aa: CASSRTGANTGELFF; abundance: .; v_gene: TRBV6-2/TRBV6-3; j_gene: TRBJ2-2; d_gene: .
CDR3nt: TGCGCCAGCAGCTTGGAAGGGACTAGTATGTACGAGCAGTACTTC; CDR3aa: CASSLEGTSMYEQYF; abundance: few; v_gene: TRBV5-1; j_gene: TRBJ2-7; d_gene: TRBD2
CDR3nt: TGTGCCAGCAGTGACCTAGCGGGAGGGCCGGATACGCAGTATTTT; CDR3aa: CASSDLAGGPDTQYF; abundance: .; v_gene: TRBV6-1; j_gene: TRBJ2-3; d_gene: TRBD2
CDR3nt: TGCGCCAGCAGCTTGGCCCAATGGCTAGGTAACACAGATACGCAGTATTTT; CDR3aa: CASSLAQWLGNTDTQYF; abundance: .; v_gene: TRBV5-1; j_gene: TRBJ2-3; d_gene: .
CDR3nt: TGCGCCAGCAGCCAAGAAAACTCAATCGGGACATGGGGAAACACCATATATTTT; CDR3aa: CASSQENSIGTWGNTIYF; abundance: .; v_gene: TRBV4-3; j_gene: TRBJ1-3; d_gene: .
CDR3nt: TGTGCCAGCAACATACAGGCGTCTGGGGCCAACGTCCTGACTTTC; CDR3aa: CASNIQASGANVLTF; abundance: .; v_gene: TRBV11-2; j_gene: TRBJ2-6; d_gene: .
CDR3nt: TGTGCCTGGAGACTACAGGGACCTTCCCATGGCTACACCTTC; CDR3aa: CAWRLQGPSHGYTF; abundance: .; v_gene: TRBV30; j_gene: TRBJ1-2; d_gene: .
CDR3nt: TGTGCCAGCAGTGGGAATAGGGGGCTGCCTGAAGCTTTCTTT; CDR3aa: CASSGNRGLPEAFF; abundance: .; v_gene: TRBV2; j_gene: TRBJ1-1; d_gene: TRBD1
CDR3nt: TGTGCCAGCAGCGTAGACGACACCTCGTTCTCCTACGAGCAGTACTTC; CDR3aa: CASSVDDTSFSYEQYF; abundance: .; v_gene: TRBV9; j_gene: TRBJ2-7; d_gene: .
CDR3nt: TGTGCCAGCAGAGCGGACAGGGCGGTGAGTCAGCCCCAGCATTTT; CDR3aa: CASRADRAVSQPQHF; abundance: .; v_gene: TRBV2; j_gene: TRBJ1-5; d_gene: TRBD1
CDR3nt: TGCGCCAGCAGCTTGTTAGGGACTAGATCCCAAGAGACCCAGTACTTC; CDR3aa: CASSLLGTRSQETQYF; abundance: .; v_gene: TRBV5-1; j_gene: TRBJ2-5; d_gene: TRBD2
CDR3nt: TGTGCCAGTAGTATAGCTCTCGGACACTCAACCCAGAACACTGAAGCTTTCTTT; CDR3aa: CASSIALGHSTQNTEAFF; abundance: .; v_gene: TRBV19; j_gene: TRBJ1-1; d_gene: .
CDR3nt: TGTGCCAGCAGCATAAACCGGGGACAGGGGGCTCGGGATATACGTTCACCCCTCCACTTT; CDR3aa: CASSINRGQGARDIRSPLHF; abundance: .; v_gene: TRBV7-9; j_gene: TRBJ1-6; d_gene: TRBD1
CDR3nt: TGTGCCAGCAGCAAAGTATATAGCGGAGGGGGGGACTACGAGCAGTACTTC; CDR3aa: CASSKVYSGGGDYEQYF; abundance: .; v_gene: TRBV21-1; j_gene: TRBJ2-7; d_gene: .
CDR3nt: TGTGCCAGCAGCCAATCGGCGAGGGTAGTGTACACTGAAGCTTTCTTT; CDR3aa: CASSQSARVVYTEAFF; abundance: .; v_gene: TRBV16; j_gene: TRBJ1-1; d_gene: .
CDR3nt: TGTGCCAGCAGGGATCCGGGGGGGCCGGGTGGAAACACCATATATTTT; CDR3aa: CASRDPGGPGGNTIYF; abundance: .; v_gene: TRBV7-2; j_gene: TRBJ1-3; d_gene: .
CDR3nt: TGTGCCAGCAGGCTAACGGGGGTGACTGAAGCTTTCTTT; CDR3aa: CASRLTGVTEAFF; abundance: .; v_gene: TRBV6-5; j_gene: TRBJ1-1; d_gene: .
CDR3nt: TGTGCCAGCTCACTATTGTACCAAGAGACCCAGTACTTC; CDR3aa: CASSLLYQETQYF; abundance: .; v_gene: TRBV18; j_gene: TRBJ2-5; d_gene: .